The 3 T cell receptor beta chains below all came from one sample that was sequenced in a study of regulatory T cells in long-lasting Graves disease. Time point: newly diagnosed GD, antithyroid drugs for less than 3 months. RNA isolated from PBMCs was used to make the TCR library. Building of the TCR beta libraries involved iRepertoire HTBI primers and Arm-PCR of CDR3 regions. TCRdb re-called the multiplex PCR reads with MiXCR, one entry per CDR3 protein. The sample yields about 620,000 distinct CDR3 sequences, roughly 16% seen once. These records were also assigned to another study, of T cells in Graves' hyperthyroidism and ophthalmopathy.

The specimen comprised peripheral blood mononuclear cells (PBMCs), sampled at new diagnosis, from a patient treated with antithyroid drugs. The receptors were sampled from a woman aged 25 to 39 with Graves disease.

This clonotype was seen ten or more times. The CDR3 sequence is CASSPTGGRRSYEQYF. The CDR3 DNA follows: TGTGCCAGCAGCCCGACAGGGGGCAGAAGGTCCTACGAGCAGTACTTC. The rearrangement links TRBV7-9 to TRBJ2-7, with 10 bases fitting TRBD1. V was pared by 5 bases and J by 1 base, with 8 bases of the junction left unmatched. Germline V CDR1 and CDR2: SEHNR, FQNEAQ (reference sequence). The CDR3 is 16 amino acids.

This clonotype was detected ten times or more. The CDR3 loop reads CASSLGPYYEQYF. The CDR3 coding sequence is TGTGCCAGCAGCTTAGGACCCTATTACGAGCAGTACTTC. This chain uses TRBV11-1 with TRBJ2-7; no firm D call. The CDR3 is made up of 13 amino acids. Germline V CDR1 and CDR2: SGHAT, FQDESV (reference sequence). Trimming took off 1 base at V and 4 bases at J, with 8 bases between the two ends.

Many counts were recorded for this clonotype. The chain couples TRBV6-2 or TRBV6-3 to TRBJ2-5, with TRBD1 matching 9 bases. The germline V gene encodes CDR1 MNHEY and CDR2 SVGEGT. The CDR3 totals 13 residues. The trim removed 8 bases at V and 4 bases at J, leaving 5 bases unmatched. CDR3 protein: CASRDRVGETQYF. CDR3 in DNA: TGTGCCAGCCGGGACAGGGTCGGAGAGACCCAGTACTTC.